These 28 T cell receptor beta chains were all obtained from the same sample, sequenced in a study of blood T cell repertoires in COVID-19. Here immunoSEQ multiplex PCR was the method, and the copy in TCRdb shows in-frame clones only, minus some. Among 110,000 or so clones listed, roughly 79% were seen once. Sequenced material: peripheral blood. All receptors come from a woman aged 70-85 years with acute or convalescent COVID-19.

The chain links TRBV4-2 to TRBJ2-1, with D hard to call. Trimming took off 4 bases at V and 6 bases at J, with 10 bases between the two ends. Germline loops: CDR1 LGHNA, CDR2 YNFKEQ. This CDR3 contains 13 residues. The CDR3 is CASSLGPGNEQFF. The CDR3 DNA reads TGTGCCAGCAGCCTTGGGCCCGGCAATGAGCAGTTCTTC.

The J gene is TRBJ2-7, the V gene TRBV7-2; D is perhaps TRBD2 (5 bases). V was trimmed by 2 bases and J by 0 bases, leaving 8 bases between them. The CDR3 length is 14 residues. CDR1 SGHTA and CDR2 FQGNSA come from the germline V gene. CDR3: CASSLTGVSYEQYF. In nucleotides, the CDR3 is TGTGCCAGCAGCTTAACCGGGGTCTCCTACGAGCAGTACTTC.

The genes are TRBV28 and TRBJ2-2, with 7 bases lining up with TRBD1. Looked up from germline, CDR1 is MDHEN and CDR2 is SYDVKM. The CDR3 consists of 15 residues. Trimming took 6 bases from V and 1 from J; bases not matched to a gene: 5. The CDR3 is CASSPGTENTGELFF. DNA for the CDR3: TGTGCCAGCAGCCCCGGGACAGAGAACACCGGGGAGCTGTTTTTT.

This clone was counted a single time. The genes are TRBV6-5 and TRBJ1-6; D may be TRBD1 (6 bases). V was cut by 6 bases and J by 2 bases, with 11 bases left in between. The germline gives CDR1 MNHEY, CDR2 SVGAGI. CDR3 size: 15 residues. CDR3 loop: CASSHREPYNSPLHF. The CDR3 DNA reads TGTGCCAGCAGCCACAGGGAGCCCTATAATTCACCCCTCCACTTT.

CDR3 sequence reads: CASSQRARSYEQYF. CDR3 DNA sequence: TGTGCCAGCAGCCAGCGCGCAAGGAGCTACGAGCAGTACTTC. The chain joins TRBV14 to TRBJ2-7; unclear D gene. This CDR3 spans 14 amino acids. V was trimmed by 3 bases and J by 3 bases, leaving 12 bases between them. Germline lookup yields CDR1 SGHDN and CDR2 FVKESK.

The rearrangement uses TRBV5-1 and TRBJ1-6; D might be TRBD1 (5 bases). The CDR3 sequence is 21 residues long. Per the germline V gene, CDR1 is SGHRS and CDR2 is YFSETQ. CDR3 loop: CSQQLRAGNSFHSSYNSPLHF. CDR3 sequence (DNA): TGCTCGCAGCAGTTAAGGGCAGGGAATTCCTTCCACAGCTCCTATAATTCACCCCTCCACTTT.

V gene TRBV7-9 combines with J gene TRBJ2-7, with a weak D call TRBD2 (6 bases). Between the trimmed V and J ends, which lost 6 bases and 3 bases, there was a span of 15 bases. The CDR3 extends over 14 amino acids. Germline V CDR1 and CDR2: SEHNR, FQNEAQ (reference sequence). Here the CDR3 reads CASSPPSAYYEQYF. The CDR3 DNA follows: TGTGCCAGCAGTCCTCCTAGCGCCTACTACGAGCAGTACTTC.

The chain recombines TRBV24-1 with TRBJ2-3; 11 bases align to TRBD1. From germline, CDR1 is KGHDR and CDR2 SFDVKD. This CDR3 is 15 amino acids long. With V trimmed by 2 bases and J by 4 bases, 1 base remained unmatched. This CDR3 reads CATSDWGQGADTQYF. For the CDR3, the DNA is TGTGCCACCAGTGATTGGGGACAGGGGGCAGATACGCAGTATTTT.

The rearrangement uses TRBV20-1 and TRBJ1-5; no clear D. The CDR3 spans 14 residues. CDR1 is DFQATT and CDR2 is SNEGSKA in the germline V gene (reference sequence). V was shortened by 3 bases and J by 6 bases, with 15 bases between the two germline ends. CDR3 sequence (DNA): TGCAGTGCTAGTAATTTTCAGGCGGGTCAGCCCCAGCATTTT. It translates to CSASNFQAGQPQHF.

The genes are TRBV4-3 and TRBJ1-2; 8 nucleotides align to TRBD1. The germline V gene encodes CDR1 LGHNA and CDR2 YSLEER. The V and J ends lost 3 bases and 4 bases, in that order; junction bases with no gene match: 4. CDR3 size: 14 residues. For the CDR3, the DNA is TGCGCCAGCAGCCAGGCGACAGGGGCCTATGGCTACACCTTC. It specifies CASSQATGAYGYTF.

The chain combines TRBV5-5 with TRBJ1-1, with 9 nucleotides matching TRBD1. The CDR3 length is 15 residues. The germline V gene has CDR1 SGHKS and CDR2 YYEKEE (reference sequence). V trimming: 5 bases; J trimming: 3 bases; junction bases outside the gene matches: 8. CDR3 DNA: TGTGCCAGCAGTTGGACAGGGGAGTTGGACACTGAAGCTTTCTTT. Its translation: CASSWTGELDTEAFF.

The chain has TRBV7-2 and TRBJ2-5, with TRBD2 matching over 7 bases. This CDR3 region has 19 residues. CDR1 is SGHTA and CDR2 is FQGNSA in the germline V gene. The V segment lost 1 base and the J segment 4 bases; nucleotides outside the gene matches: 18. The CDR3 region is CASSLVLGGLPQVGETQYF. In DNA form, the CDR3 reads TGTGCCAGCAGCTTAGTTTTGGGAGGGCTCCCCCAGGTCGGAGAGACCCAGTACTTC.

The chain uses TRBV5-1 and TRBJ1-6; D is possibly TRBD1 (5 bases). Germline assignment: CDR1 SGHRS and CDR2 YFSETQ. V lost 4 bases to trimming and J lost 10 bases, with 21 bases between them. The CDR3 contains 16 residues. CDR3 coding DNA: TGCGCCAGCAGCACACAACCAGGGTTAAGCTACTCACCCCTCCACTTT. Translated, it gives CASSTQPGLSYSPLHF. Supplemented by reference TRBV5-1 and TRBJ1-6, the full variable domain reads KAGVTQTPRYLIKTRGQQVTLSCSPISGHRSVSWYQQTPGQGLQFLFEYFSETQRNKGNFPGRFSGRQFSNSRSEMNVSTLELGDSALYLCASSTQPGLSYSPLHFGNGTRLTVT.

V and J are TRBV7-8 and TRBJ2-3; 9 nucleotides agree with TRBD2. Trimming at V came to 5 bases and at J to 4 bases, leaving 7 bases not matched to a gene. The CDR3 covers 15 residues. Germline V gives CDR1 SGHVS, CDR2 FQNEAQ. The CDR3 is CASSLGGRGADTQYF. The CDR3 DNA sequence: TGTGCCAGCAGCCTTGGCGGGAGGGGGGCAGATACGCAGTATTTT.

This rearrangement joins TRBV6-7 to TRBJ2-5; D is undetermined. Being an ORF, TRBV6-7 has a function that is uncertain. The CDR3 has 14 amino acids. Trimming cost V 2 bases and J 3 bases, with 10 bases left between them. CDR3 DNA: TGTGCCAGCAGTTACCCCAGAGGAAAAGAGACCCAGTACTTC. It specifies CASSYPRGKETQYF.

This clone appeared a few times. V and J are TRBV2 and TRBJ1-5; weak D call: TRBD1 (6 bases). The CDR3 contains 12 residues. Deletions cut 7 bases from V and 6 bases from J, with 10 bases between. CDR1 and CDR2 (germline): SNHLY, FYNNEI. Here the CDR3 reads CASKVGAQPQHF. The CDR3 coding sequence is TGTGCCAGCAAAGTGGGGGCTCAGCCCCAGCATTTT.

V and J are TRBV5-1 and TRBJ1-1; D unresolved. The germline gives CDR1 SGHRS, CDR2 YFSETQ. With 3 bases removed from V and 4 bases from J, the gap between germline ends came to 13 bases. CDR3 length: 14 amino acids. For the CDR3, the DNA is TGCGCCAGCAGCTCTGACATGCGTGGCACTGAAGCTTTCTTT. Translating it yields CASSSDMRGTEAFF.

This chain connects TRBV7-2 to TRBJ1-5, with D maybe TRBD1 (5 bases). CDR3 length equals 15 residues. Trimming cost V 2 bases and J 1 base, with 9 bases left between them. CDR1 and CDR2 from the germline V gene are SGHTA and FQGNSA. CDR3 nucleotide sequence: TGTGCCAGCAGCTTACTCGGGGGGAGCAATCAGCCCCAGCATTTT. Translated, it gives CASSLLGGSNQPQHF.

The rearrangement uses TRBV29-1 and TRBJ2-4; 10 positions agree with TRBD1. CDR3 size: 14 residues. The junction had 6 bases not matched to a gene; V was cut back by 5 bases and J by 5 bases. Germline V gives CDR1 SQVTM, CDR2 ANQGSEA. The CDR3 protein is CSVYPGTGENIQYF. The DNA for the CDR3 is TGCAGCGTTTATCCCGGGACAGGGGAAAACATTCAGTACTTC.

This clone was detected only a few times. The CDR3 DNA is TGTGCCAGCAGTGCAGGGGAAACTGAAGCTTTCTTT. Translation: CASSAGETEAFF. This chain links TRBV7-6 with TRBJ1-1; tentatively, D is TRBD1 (6 bases). Germline V gives CDR1 SGHVS, CDR2 FNYEAQ. This CDR3 comprises 12 residues. V gave up 6 bases and J gave up 5 bases, with 10 bases separating them.

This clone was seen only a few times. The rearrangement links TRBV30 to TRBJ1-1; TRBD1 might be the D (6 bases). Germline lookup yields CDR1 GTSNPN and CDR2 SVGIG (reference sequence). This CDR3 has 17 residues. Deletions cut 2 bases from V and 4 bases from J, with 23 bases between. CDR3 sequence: CAWSNSYQQGSGTEAFF. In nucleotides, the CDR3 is TGTGCCTGGAGTAACTCCTATCAACAGGGATCAGGCACTGAAGCTTTCTTT. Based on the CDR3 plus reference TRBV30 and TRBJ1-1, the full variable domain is SQTIHQWPATLVQPVGSPLSLECTVEGTSNPNLYWYRQAAGRGLQLLFYSVGIGQISSEVPQNLSASRPQDRQFILSSKKLLLSDSGFYLCAWSNSYQQGSGTEAFFGQGTRLTVV.

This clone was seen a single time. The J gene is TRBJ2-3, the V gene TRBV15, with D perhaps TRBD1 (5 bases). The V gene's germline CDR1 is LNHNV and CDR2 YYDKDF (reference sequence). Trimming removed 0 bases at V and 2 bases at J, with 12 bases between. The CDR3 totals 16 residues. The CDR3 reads CATSRDPLGATDTQYF. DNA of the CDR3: TGTGCCACCAGCAGAGACCCATTAGGGGCCACAGATACGCAGTATTTT.

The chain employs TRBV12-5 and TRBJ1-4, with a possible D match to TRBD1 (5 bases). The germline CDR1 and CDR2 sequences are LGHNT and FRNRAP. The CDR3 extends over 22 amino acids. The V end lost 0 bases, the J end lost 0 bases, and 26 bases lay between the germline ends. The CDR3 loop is CASGLVYYGGNPNNTTNEKLFF. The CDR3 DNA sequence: TGTGCTAGTGGTTTGGTATACTACGGGGGGAATCCGAACAACACAACTAATGAAAAACTGTTTTTT.

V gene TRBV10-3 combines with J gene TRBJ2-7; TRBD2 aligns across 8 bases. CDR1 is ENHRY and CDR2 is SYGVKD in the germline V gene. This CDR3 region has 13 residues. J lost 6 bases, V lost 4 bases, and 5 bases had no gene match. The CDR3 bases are TGTGCCATCAGTGGCGCGGGGGGTGGCGAGCAGTACTTC. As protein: CAISGAGGGEQYF.

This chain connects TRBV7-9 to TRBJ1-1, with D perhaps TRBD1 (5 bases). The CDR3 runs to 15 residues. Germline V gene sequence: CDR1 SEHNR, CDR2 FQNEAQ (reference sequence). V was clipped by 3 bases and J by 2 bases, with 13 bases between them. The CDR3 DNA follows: TGTGCCAGCAGCTTTCGCCGGGGGGGAAACACTGAAGCTTTCTTT. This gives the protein CASSFRRGGNTEAFF.

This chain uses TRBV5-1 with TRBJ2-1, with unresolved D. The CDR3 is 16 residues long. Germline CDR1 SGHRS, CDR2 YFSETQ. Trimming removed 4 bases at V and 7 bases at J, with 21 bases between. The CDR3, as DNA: TGCGCCAGCAGCCGCTTTTCAGGTGACCTTTTGAATGAGCAGTTCTTC. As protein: CASSRFSGDLLNEQFF.

The CDR3 nucleotides read TGTGCCCGCGGGGGGGCCGGGGAGACCCAGTACTTC. This sequence encodes CARGGAGETQYF. The chain has TRBV30 and TRBJ2-5; TRBD2 matches at 9 bases. The CDR3 contains 12 residues. CDR1 is GTSNPN and CDR2 is SVGIG in the germline V gene (reference sequence). V gave up 8 bases and J gave up 5 bases; unmatched junction bases: 6.

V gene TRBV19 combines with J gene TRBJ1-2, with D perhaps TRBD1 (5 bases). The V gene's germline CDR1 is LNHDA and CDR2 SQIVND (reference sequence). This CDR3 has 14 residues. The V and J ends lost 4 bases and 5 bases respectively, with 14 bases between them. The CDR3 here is CASSSPDRGYGYTF. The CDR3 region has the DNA TGTGCCAGTAGTAGCCCGGATAGGGGTTATGGCTACACCTTC.